The sequence of this TCR beta chain was determined in a study of T cell responses to AZD1222 COVID-19 vaccine. Study-level background: Both about-4-week and about-12-week second-dose recipients were combined. Study results and limitations: Just six AZD1222 recipients tested seropositive at baseline. Donor demographics were predominantly white British with a female majority; clonal diversity may be underestimated. Sampled repertoires all dated from after the peak T cell response.

CDR1 is SGHTA, CDR2 FQGNSA, per germline. Trimming stripped 5 bases from V and 4 bases from J, with 12 bases between. The CDR3 runs to 14 residues. Comment on this clone: Its antigen is still unknown.

Generated by immunoSEQ multiplex PCR, the TCRdb table keeps only in-frame clones and is missing some. The data hold more than 110,000 clones, with 85% to 90% observed a single time. This chain links TRBV7-2 with TRBJ1-5; weak D call: TRBD1 (5 bases). The clonotype comes from an adult in good health. The sequences come from peripheral blood, collected on day 0 of AZD1222 vaccination. Here the CDR3 DNA reads TGTGCCAGCAGCCCAGACAGCGGGAATCAGCCCCAGCATTTT. It is translated as CASSPDSGNQPQHF.